Presented here are 15 T cell receptor beta chains from one specimen sequenced in a study of blood T cell repertoires in COVID-19. Profiling relied on immunoSEQ multiplex PCR, and the TCRdb table lists in-frame clones only, not all of them. Counted here are 250,000 to 350,000 clones, roughly 80% occurring once; the ten biggest clones make up about 4%. The sequencing sample was made of peripheral blood. Source of these receptors: a woman aged 45-65 years with active or convalescent COVID-19.

The chain links TRBV9 to TRBJ2-1; 10 bases are shared with TRBD2. Germline V CDR1 and CDR2: SGDLS, YYNGEE. J lost 7 bases, V lost 5 bases, and 9 bases had no gene match. This CDR3 has 15 residues. CDR3 in amino acids: CASSLAGAVWNEQFF. The CDR3 nucleotides are TGTGCCAGCAGTCTAGCGGGAGCCGTGTGGAATGAGCAGTTCTTC.

This chain joins TRBV10-3 and TRBJ1-2; TRBD1 aligns across 7 bases. Germline lookup yields CDR1 ENHRY and CDR2 SYGVKD. After removal of 2 bases from V and 5 bases from J, the junction contained 2 bases not matched to a gene. CDR3 length: 13 amino acids. CDR3 sequence: CAISEGTEYGYTF. For the CDR3, the DNA is TGTGCCATCAGTGAGGGGACAGAGTATGGCTACACCTTC.

V is TRBV12-5 and J is TRBJ2-5; perhaps TRBD1 as D (6 bases). The CDR3 consists of 13 residues. V gave up 1 base and J gave up 7 bases, with 10 bases separating them. Germline CDR1 LGHNT, CDR2 FRNRAP. The CDR3 DNA reads as TGTGCTAGTGGTTTGGGGGGGCTCGGGACCCAGTACTTC. Its protein product is CASGLGGLGTQYF.

J is TRBJ1-2 and V is TRBV6-5, with 11 bases fitting TRBD1. Germline-derived CDR1 and CDR2 are MNHEY and SVGAGI. Losses at the gene ends were 8 bases for V and 6 bases for J; bases not matched to a gene: 11. The CDR3 loop spans 15 amino acids. In nucleotides, the CDR3 is TGTGCCAGCTCTAGGACAGGGGGCGCTAAACATGGCTACACCTTC. This translates into CASSRTGGAKHGYTF.

Concerning this clone: Additional DNA sequences in this sample encode the identical CDR3. This sequence joins TRBV7-9 and TRBJ2-3, with a weak D call TRBD2 (6 bases). The CDR3 runs to 14 residues. Trimming shortened V by 3 bases and J by 0 bases, and 7 bases separated the two germline ends. CDR1 and CDR2 (germline): SEHNR, FQNEAQ (reference sequence). CDR3 in DNA: TGTGCCAGCAGCTTGGAGGGGAGCACAGATACGCAGTATTTT. It codes for CASSLEGSTDTQYF.

The chain is built from TRBV5-4 and TRBJ2-3, with a weak D call TRBD2 (5 bases). Trimming removed 3 bases from V and 8 bases from J, with 10 bases in between. Germline-derived CDR1 and CDR2 are SGHNT and YYREEE (reference sequence). This CDR3 spans 12 amino acids. CDR3 loop: CASSSEVGTQYF. CDR3 nucleotides: TGTGCCAGCAGCTCGGAGGTGGGTACGCAGTATTTT.

The rearrangement links TRBV6-2 or TRBV6-3 to TRBJ1-2, with unresolved D. This CDR3 has 11 residues. Germline lookup yields CDR1 MNHEY and CDR2 SVGEGT. Trimming pared 6 bases from V and 4 bases from J, leaving 6 bases between. The CDR3 sequence is CASSRAYGYTF. The CDR3 nucleotides read TGTGCCAGCAGCCGAGCCTATGGCTACACCTTC.

For the CDR3, the DNA is TGCGCCAGCAGTTTGACAGGACTCACAGATACGCAGTATTTT. As protein: CASSLTGLTDTQYF. V and J are TRBV10-1 and TRBJ2-3; TRBD1 is a possible D gene (6 bases). Germline CDR1 and CDR2: WNHNN and SYGVQD (reference sequence). V lost 5 bases to trimming and J lost 2 bases, with 11 bases between them. The CDR3 is 14 amino acids.

The J gene is TRBJ2-1, the V gene TRBV5-1; maybe TRBD1 (5 bases). The CDR3 extends over 13 amino acids. V shed 1 base and J shed 5 bases, with 7 bases lying between them. CDR1 is SGHRS, CDR2 YFSETQ, per germline. The CDR3 DNA sequence: TGCGCCAGCAGCTTGTCAGGGAACAATGAGCAGTTCTTC. This codes for CASSLSGNNEQFF.

In its sample, this clone was seen a few times. The chain links TRBV6-5 to TRBJ2-7; 8 nucleotides agree with TRBD1. This CDR3 has 15 residues. Germline V gives CDR1 MNHEY, CDR2 SVGAGI. Losses at the gene ends were 6 bases for V and 3 bases for J; bases not matched to a gene: 10. CDR3 coding DNA: TGTGCCAGCAGGGGCCGACAGGGGCTGGACTACGAGCAGTACTTC. Translating gives CASRGRQGLDYEQYF.

The rearrangement uses TRBV7-6 and TRBJ1-1; 10 nucleotides align to TRBD1. The J segment lost 5 bases and the V segment lost 3 bases, leaving 6 bases of the junction unmatched. The CDR3 spans 15 residues. Looked up from germline, CDR1 is SGHVS and CDR2 is FNYEAQ. CDR3 bases: TGTGCCAGCAGCTTGGGGGACAGGGGCGGAACTGAAGCTTTCTTT. This codes for CASSLGDRGGTEAFF.

This clone was picked up a small number of times. The chain uses TRBV19 and TRBJ1-1; possible D gene TRBD1, 5 bases. CDR3 length: 16 residues. The V gene lost 6 bases and the J gene lost 4 bases, with 21 bases spanning the gap. Germline values: CDR1 LNHDA, CDR2 SQIVND (reference sequence). The CDR3 sequence: CASRLGGLYAGTEAFF. CDR3 nucleotides: TGTGCCAGTAGGCTGGGGGGTCTTTACGCGGGCACTGAAGCTTTCTTT. The full variable domain, completed using reference TRBV19 and TRBJ1-1, is DGGITQSPKYLFRKEGQNVTLSCEQNLNHDAMYWYRQDPGQGLRLIYYSQIVNDFQKGDIAEGYSVSREKKESFPLTVTSAQKNPTAFYLCASRLGGLYAGTEAFFGQGTRLTVV.

This clone has only one observation. The J gene is TRBJ2-1, the V gene TRBV7-2, with TRBD2 identical over 11 bases. The CDR3 runs 15 residues. Germline V CDR1 and CDR2: SGHTA, FQGNSA. Unmatched junction bases numbered 9, after V lost 4 bases and J lost 10 bases. The CDR3 is CASSWVAGGPREQFF. The DNA of the CDR3 is TGTGCCAGCAGCTGGGTAGCGGGAGGGCCTCGGGAGCAGTTCTTC.

The rearrangement joins TRBV28 to TRBJ1-1, with a tentative D call TRBD1 (5 bases). This CDR3 has 15 amino acids. The germline CDR1 and CDR2 sequences are MDHEN and SYDVKM. V was trimmed by 4 bases and J by 4 bases, leaving 16 bases between them. The CDR3 region is CASSSVRDMGTEAFF. CDR3 bases: TGTGCCAGCAGTTCCGTCAGGGATATGGGCACTGAAGCTTTCTTT.

The chain recombines TRBV5-4 with TRBJ2-1, with 10 bases lining up with TRBD2. Germline V CDR1 and CDR2: SGHNT, YYREEE (reference sequence). This CDR3 spans 15 amino acids. Losses at the gene ends were 0 bases for V and 7 bases for J; bases not matched to a gene: 4. CDR3 loop: CASSLVLAGANEQFF. The CDR3 DNA sequence: TGTGCCAGCAGCTTGGTCCTAGCGGGAGCGAATGAGCAGTTCTTC.